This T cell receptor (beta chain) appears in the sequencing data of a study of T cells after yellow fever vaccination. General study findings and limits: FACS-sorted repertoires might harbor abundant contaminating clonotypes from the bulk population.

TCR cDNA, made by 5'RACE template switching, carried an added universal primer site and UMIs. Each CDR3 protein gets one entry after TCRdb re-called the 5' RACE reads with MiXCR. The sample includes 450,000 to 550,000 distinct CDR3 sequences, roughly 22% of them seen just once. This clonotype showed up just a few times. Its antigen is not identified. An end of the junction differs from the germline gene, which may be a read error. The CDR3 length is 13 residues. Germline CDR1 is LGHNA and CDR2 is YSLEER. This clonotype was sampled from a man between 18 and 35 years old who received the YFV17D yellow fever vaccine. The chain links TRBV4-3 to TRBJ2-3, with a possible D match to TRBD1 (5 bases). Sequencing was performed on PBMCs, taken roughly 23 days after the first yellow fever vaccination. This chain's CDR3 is CASSQESGWGKSF. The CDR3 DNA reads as TGCGCCAGCAGCCAAGAATCAGGGTGGGGAAAGTCTTTT.